One and the same sample provided the 16 T cell receptor beta chains below, sequenced in a study of T cell responses to AZD1222 COVID-19 vaccine. The data were produced by immunoSEQ multiplex PCR, yet TCRdb's version contains in-frame clones alone and is incomplete. The data contain about 260,000 clones, about 92% of them singletons. Specimen: peripheral blood, collected on day 0 of AZD1222 vaccination. The receptors were sampled from an adult in good health.

This clone was seen a handful of times. The chain couples TRBV7-7 to TRBJ1-1; D is unresolved. V gave up 1 base and J gave up 0 bases, with 3 bases separating them. CDR3 size: 13 residues. Germline V CDR1 and CDR2: SSHAT, FNYEAQ (reference sequence). The CDR3 sequence is CASSLEMNTEAFF. The CDR3 coding sequence is TGTGCCAGCAGCTTAGAAATGAACACTGAAGCTTTCTTT.

The chain uses TRBV3-1 (or the pseudogene TRBV3-2) and TRBJ2-3; tentatively, D is TRBD2 (6 bases). This CDR3 is built from 17 residues. V was trimmed by 5 bases and J by 2 bases, leaving 20 bases between them. Germline CDR1 LGHDT, CDR2 YNNKEL (reference sequence). CDR3 coding DNA: TGTGCCAGCAGCTCCCGCCGCCAGCGGGCGATCACAGATACGCAGTATTTT. Translation gives CASSSRRQRAITDTQYF.

The V and J genes are TRBV5-4 and TRBJ2-7; 9 bases map to TRBD1. V was clipped by 3 bases and J by 7 bases; unmatched bases: 5. CDR1 is SGHNT and CDR2 is YYREEE in the germline V gene (reference sequence). CDR3 length equals 13 residues. The DNA of the CDR3 is TGTGCCAGCAGCTCCGGGACAGGGCTGGAGCAGTACTTC. Translating it yields CASSSGTGLEQYF.

V and J are TRBV3-1 (or the pseudogene TRBV3-2) and TRBJ1-1; D is unresolved. V was clipped by 0 bases and J by 10 bases, with 12 bases between them. Germline values: CDR1 LGHDT, CDR2 YNNKEL (reference sequence). This CDR3 has 13 residues. CDR3 coding DNA: TGTGCCAGCAGCCAAGACGCGACGGGTGGAGCTTTCTTT. Amino acid sequence: CASSQDATGGAFF.

This chain joins TRBV21-1 and TRBJ2-7. TRBV21-1 is flagged as a pseudogene. This CDR3 is 17 amino acids long. CDR3 sequence (DNA): TGTGCCAGCAGCAAAGTAGGGCCCAAGGGCACGTCCTACGAGCAGTACTTC. This sequence encodes CASSKVGPKGTSYEQYF.

In nucleotides, the CDR3 is TGCGCCAGCAGCGCGGGGGACAGGGCCGGAAACACCATATATTTT. This codes for CASSAGDRAGNTIYF. The chain combines TRBV5-1 with TRBJ1-3, with TRBD1 matching over 9 bases. Germline V lookup: CDR1 SGHRS, CDR2 YFSETQ. V lost 4 bases to trimming and J lost 4 bases; unmatched junction nucleotides: 6. CDR3 length equals 15 residues.

V gene TRBV3-1 (or the pseudogene TRBV3-2) combines with J gene TRBJ1-5; a possible D gene is TRBD1 (6 bases). The CDR3 totals 15 residues. The V end was cut by 1 base, the J end by 0 bases, with 7 bases between. Germline V gene sequence: CDR1 LGHDT, CDR2 YNNKEL (reference sequence). The CDR3: CASSQGTDSNQPQHF. In DNA form, the CDR3 reads TGTGCCAGCAGCCAAGGGACAGATAGCAATCAGCCCCAGCATTTT.

CDR3 nucleotide sequence: TGTGCCAGCAGCCAAGATGGTGCAGGACCCTACGAGCAGTACTTC. This gives the protein CASSQDGAGPYEQYF. V gene TRBV4-2 combines with J gene TRBJ2-7, with unresolved D. The CDR3 runs to 15 residues. Germline CDR1 LGHNA, CDR2 YNFKEQ. V gave up 0 bases and J gave up 2 bases, with 11 bases separating them.

This clone was seen a single time. The chain combines TRBV28 with TRBJ1-2; TRBD1 matches at 7 bases. The CDR3 is 14 residues long. Germline values: CDR1 MDHEN, CDR2 SYDVKM. V shed 3 bases and J 4 bases; nucleotides not matched to a gene: 5. The CDR3 nucleotides read TGTGCCAGCAGTTTTCTGGACAGGAGCTATGGCTACACCTTC. This encodes CASSFLDRSYGYTF.

The rearrangement uses TRBV12-3 or TRBV12-4 and TRBJ2-2; the D is unclear. There are 12 residues in the CDR3. V was trimmed by 7 bases and J by 6 bases, leaving 9 bases between them. CDR3 region: CASTHTAGELFF. Written as DNA, the CDR3 is TGTGCCAGCACCCACACGGCCGGGGAGCTGTTTTTT.

The V and J genes are TRBV5-1 and TRBJ2-7, with TRBD1 matching 10 bases. CDR3 size: 16 residues. CDR1 and CDR2 from the germline V gene are SGHRS and YFSETQ. With 4 bases clipped from V and 0 bases from J, the junction kept 7 bases outside the gene matches. For the CDR3, the DNA is TGCGCCAGCAGCCGTGGGACAGGGGAGTCCTCCTACGAGCAGTACTTC. Translating gives CASSRGTGESSYEQYF. Variable domain in full (rest from reference TRBV5-1 and TRBJ2-7): KAGVTQTPRYLIKTRGQQVTLSCSPISGHRSVSWYQQTPGQGLQFLFEYFSETQRNKGNFPGRFSGRQFSNSRSEMNVSTLELGDSALYLCASSRGTGESSYEQYFGPGTRLTVT.

This sequence joins TRBV7-9 and TRBJ2-3; no clear D gene. Germline CDR1 SEHNR, CDR2 FQNEAQ (reference sequence). V lost 2 bases and J 8 bases, leaving 8 bases between the germline ends. This CDR3 region has 12 residues. CDR3 DNA sequence: TGTGCCAGCAGCTTAAGCCTAGGTACGCAGTATTTT. As protein: CASSLSLGTQYF.

This clone showed up just once. The rearrangement links TRBV4-1 to TRBJ2-3; D is perhaps TRBD2 (5 bases). V lost 0 bases to trimming and J lost 2 bases, with 15 bases between them. This CDR3 has 17 amino acids. Germline-derived CDR1 and CDR2 are MGHRA and YSYEKL. Here the CDR3 reads CASSQESGLANTDTQYF. CDR3 bases: TGCGCCAGCAGCCAAGAAAGTGGCCTAGCAAACACAGATACGCAGTATTTT.

V and J are TRBV19 and TRBJ1-4, with D unresolved. The CDR3 is 14 amino acids. Germline assignment: CDR1 LNHDA and CDR2 SQIVND (reference sequence). Deletions cut 3 bases from V and 0 bases from J, with 5 bases between. The CDR3 region has the DNA TGTGCCAGTAGTATCTGGGCAACTAATGAAAAACTGTTTTTT. As protein: CASSIWATNEKLFF.

V gene TRBV4-2 combines with J gene TRBJ2-7; maybe TRBD1 (6 bases). Per germline, CDR1 LGHNA and CDR2 YNFKEQ. There are 15 residues in the CDR3. V was pared by 0 bases and J by 3 bases, with 12 bases between. The CDR3: CASSQDQGRGYEQYF. Here the CDR3 DNA reads TGTGCCAGCAGCCAAGATCAGGGCAGGGGCTACGAGCAGTACTTC.

As DNA, the CDR3 is TGTGCCAGCTCACCCGCGGCGTACAGCGGGCGAACCTACGAGCAGTACTTC. This sequence encodes CASSPAAYSGRTYEQYF. The rearrangement uses TRBV18 and TRBJ2-7; the D gene is possibly TRBD2 (6 bases). This CDR3 region has 17 residues. Germline V gene data show CDR1 as KGHSH and CDR2 as LQKENI. The V gene lost 3 bases and the J gene lost 2 bases, with 20 bases spanning the gap.